Following are 24 T cell receptor beta chains from one sample sequenced in a study of T cell responses to AZD1222 COVID-19 vaccine. The method was immunoSEQ multiplex PCR; TCRdb's version includes in-frame clones alone and lacks a portion of them. Of about 77,000 clones listed, roughly 90% are singletons. The material was peripheral blood, obtained 28 days after the second AZD1222 dose. The receptors derive from an adult who received the AZD1222 COVID-19 vaccine.

J is TRBJ2-7 and V is TRBV14, with a possible D match to TRBD2 (5 bases). The CDR3 is 15 residues long. The germline V and J ends were trimmed by 0 bases and 0 bases, with 9 bases remaining between them. Per germline, CDR1 SGHDN and CDR2 FVKESK. CDR3 residues: CASSQDFGSSYEQYF. In DNA, the CDR3 is TGTGCCAGCAGCCAAGATTTTGGGAGCTCCTACGAGCAGTACTTC.

V and J are TRBV7-6 and TRBJ1-6; TRBD1 matches 7 bases. V was clipped by 5 bases and J by 13 bases; unmatched bases: 23. Looked up from germline, CDR1 is SGHVS and CDR2 is FNYEAQ. The CDR3 contains 18 residues. CDR3: CASSAWVGQDGRKPPLHF. In nucleotides, the CDR3 is TGTGCCAGCAGCGCATGGGTTGGACAGGATGGTAGGAAGCCCCCCCTCCACTTT.

The DNA of the CDR3 is TGTGCCAGCCAGCGAGACGCGACTAATTCACCCCTCCACTTT. Translated, it gives CASQRDATNSPLHF. The rearrangement uses TRBV19 and TRBJ1-6; no clear D gene. CDR3 length: 14 amino acids. CDR1 LNHDA and CDR2 SQIVND come from the germline V gene (reference sequence). V was cut by 9 bases and J by 6 bases, with 15 bases left in between.

The rearrangement links TRBV10-1 to TRBJ1-3, with D unclear. This CDR3 spans 13 amino acids. V was trimmed by 5 bases and J by 4 bases, leaving 9 bases between them. Germline V gene sequence: CDR1 WNHNN, CDR2 SYGVQD (reference sequence). CDR3 DNA sequence: TGCGCCAGCAGTCCTGGGATAGGAAACACCATATATTTT. It yields the protein CASSPGIGNTIYF.

The chain couples TRBV28 to TRBJ2-3; 8 nucleotides agree with TRBD2. The CDR3 runs 17 residues. Per germline, CDR1 MDHEN and CDR2 SYDVKM. V gave up 6 bases and J gave up 2 bases; unmatched junction bases: 13. CDR3 loop: CASRPGGTGGSTDTQYF. The CDR3 DNA is TGTGCCAGCAGGCCCGGGGGAACGGGAGGGTCCACAGATACGCAGTATTTT.

The V call is TRBV19, the J call TRBJ2-7; the D is unclear. CDR1 is LNHDA, CDR2 SQIVND, per germline (reference sequence). This CDR3 comprises 15 residues. Trimming pared 3 bases from V and 5 bases from J, leaving 17 bases between. The DNA of the CDR3 is TGTGCCAGTAGTATTTCCGGCAGTGTTCTCGACGAGCAGTACTTC. Amino acid sequence: CASSISGSVLDEQYF.

This chain connects TRBV2 to TRBJ1-2, with D unclear. CDR1 is SNHLY, CDR2 FYNNEI, per germline. V was clipped by 3 bases and J by 2 bases, with 1 base between them. The CDR3 totals 11 residues. The CDR3 is CASSDNYGYTF. CDR3 DNA: TGTGCCAGCAGTGACAACTATGGCTACACCTTC. The full variable domain, rest sourced from reference TRBV2 and TRBJ1-2, is EPEVTQTPSHQVTQMGQEVILRCVPISNHLYFYWYRQILGQKVEFLVSFYNNEISEKSEIFDDQFSVERPDGSNFTLKIRSTKLEDSAMYFCASSDNYGYTFGSGTRLTVV.

This chain uses TRBV7-2 with TRBJ2-3, with D perhaps TRBD2 (6 bases). V dropped 2 bases and J dropped 1 base, with 10 bases sitting between them. Per germline, CDR1 SGHTA and CDR2 FQGNSA. The CDR3 sequence is 15 residues long. The CDR3 spells CASSLSGTRTDTQYF. The CDR3 region has the DNA TGTGCCAGCAGCTTATCCGGGACTCGCACAGATACGCAGTATTTT.

The chain recombines TRBV3-1 (or the pseudogene TRBV3-2) with TRBJ2-2; 7 bases agree with TRBD2. The J segment lost 8 bases and the V segment lost 5 bases, leaving 5 bases of the junction unmatched. Germline lookup yields CDR1 LGHDT and CDR2 YNNKEL (reference sequence). This CDR3 contains 13 residues. Here the CDR3 DNA reads TGTGCCAGCAGCATTAGGGAGGGGGGGGAGCTGTTTTTT. Residues: CASSIREGGELFF.

This clone was seen a handful of times. V is TRBV7-3 and J is TRBJ1-2; D possibly corresponds to TRBD1 (6 bases). Looked up from germline, CDR1 is SGHTA and CDR2 is FQGTGA. V gave up 0 bases and J gave up 4 bases, with 12 bases separating them. CDR3 size: 15 residues. The CDR3 here is CASSLTPGAGYGYTF. The CDR3 DNA sequence: TGTGCCAGCAGCTTAACCCCAGGGGCGGGCTATGGCTACACCTTC.

This chain joins TRBV6-5 and TRBJ2-2; D gene unclear. CDR1 is MNHEY, CDR2 SVGAGI, per germline. V dropped 6 bases and J dropped 2 bases, with 4 bases sitting between them. The CDR3 is 12 residues long. This CDR3 is CASSDNTGELFF. The CDR3 nucleotides are TGTGCCAGCAGCGACAACACCGGGGAGCTGTTTTTT.

V is TRBV18 and J is TRBJ2-3, with unresolved D. Trimming stripped 3 bases from V and 1 base from J, with 14 bases between. Germline lookup yields CDR1 KGHSH and CDR2 LQKENI. The CDR3 contains 16 residues. The CDR3 loop reads CASSPVEKLGTDTQYF. The CDR3 DNA is TGTGCCAGCTCACCGGTGGAGAAATTGGGCACAGATACGCAGTATTTT.

The chain carries TRBV4-3 and TRBJ2-6; D remains unclear. The CDR3 covers 15 residues. Germline V gene lookup returns CDR1 LGHNA and CDR2 YSLEER. V shed 1 base and J shed 4 bases, with 8 bases lying between them. In nucleotides, the CDR3 is TGCGCCAGCAGCCAAGTGGGGTCCGGGGCCAACGTCCTGACTTTC. Translated: CASSQVGSGANVLTF.

The rearrangement links TRBV10-3 to TRBJ2-1; 7 nucleotides agree with TRBD2. This CDR3 has 14 amino acids. J was trimmed by 7 bases and V by 7 bases; bases with no gene match: 10. Germline CDR1 is ENHRY and CDR2 is SYGVKD. CDR3 nucleotides: TGTGCCATCAATGCGGGAGAATTACCGAATGAGCAGTTCTTC. This sequence encodes CAINAGELPNEQFF.

This chain joins TRBV10-3 and TRBJ1-1; D perhaps matches TRBD1 (5 bases). V was trimmed by 0 bases and J by 5 bases, leaving 13 bases between them. Germline V gene lookup returns CDR1 ENHRY and CDR2 SYGVKD. The CDR3 sequence is 15 residues long. The CDR3 bases are TGTGCCATCAGTGAGTCGGGGAAGGGGAGGACTGAAGCTTTCTTT. It is translated as CAISESGKGRTEAFF.

The chain couples TRBV19 to TRBJ2-1, with 11 bases aligning to TRBD2. V gave up 3 bases and J gave up 3 bases; unmatched junction bases: 4. Looked up from germline, CDR1 is LNHDA and CDR2 is SQIVND (reference sequence). The CDR3 totals 16 residues. CDR3 sequence reads: CASSIVAGGYYNEQFF. CDR3 DNA: TGTGCCAGTAGTATTGTAGCGGGAGGGTACTACAATGAGCAGTTCTTC.

This chain uses TRBV10-3 with TRBJ2-1; D is possibly TRBD1 or TRBD2 (5 bases each). Trimming pared 6 bases from V and 10 bases from J, leaving 10 bases between. Germline CDR1 is ENHRY and CDR2 is SYGVKD. The CDR3 length is 11 residues. CDR3 protein: CAIRDRDEQFF. For the CDR3, the DNA is TGTGCCATCAGGGACCGGGACGAGCAGTTCTTC.

The chain recombines TRBV3-1 (or the pseudogene TRBV3-2) with TRBJ1-1, with a possible D match to TRBD1 (5 bases). The V end was cut by 4 bases, the J end by 4 bases, with 10 bases between. Germline CDR1 is LGHDT and CDR2 is YNNKEL (reference sequence). This CDR3 region has 13 residues. The CDR3 coding sequence is TGTGCCAGCAGCCGAGACAGTCCCACTGAAGCTTTCTTT. It translates to CASSRDSPTEAFF.

In the case of this clone: Other nucleotide sequences from this sample produce the same CDR3. The chain recombines TRBV11-3 with TRBJ1-1; 9 positions match TRBD1. This CDR3 region has 15 residues. Germline V gene lookup returns CDR1 SGHNT and CDR2 YENEEA. Trimming removed 5 bases from V and 1 base from J; junction bases left unmatched: 5. CDR3 sequence: CASSRGQGQNTEAFF. CDR3 nucleotide sequence: TGTGCCAGCAGCCGGGGACAGGGACAGAACACTGAAGCTTTCTTT.

This clone was detected a few times. This chain joins TRBV6-5 and TRBJ1-5; D unresolved. The CDR3 is 13 amino acids. The germline V gene has CDR1 MNHEY and CDR2 SVGAGI. The ends were cut back, 10 bases at V and 1 base at J, with 11 bases in the middle. The CDR3 DNA reads as TGTGCCACCTCGACGGAAAGCAATCAGCCCCAGCATTTT. It codes for CATSTESNQPQHF.

This chain's CDR3 is CAISAGTSGTYEQYF. CDR3 coding DNA: TGTGCCATCAGTGCCGGGACTAGCGGGACCTACGAGCAGTACTTC. V gene TRBV10-3 combines with J gene TRBJ2-7; TRBD2 matches 13 bases. The CDR3 covers 15 residues. V was clipped by 4 bases and J by 2 bases; unmatched bases: 2. Germline V CDR1 and CDR2: ENHRY, SYGVKD.

The CDR3 protein is CASSPYLSGANVLTF. The CDR3 DNA follows: TGTGCCAGCAGCCCATATTTGTCTGGGGCCAACGTCCTGACTTTC. The V call is TRBV6-5, the J call TRBJ2-6; the D is unclear. In germline, CDR1 is MNHEY, CDR2 SVGAGI. V dropped 6 bases and J dropped 1 base, with 10 bases sitting between them. The CDR3 covers 15 residues.

This clone showed up just a few times. This chain joins TRBV29-1 and TRBJ2-7, with TRBD2 matching 12 bases. With 4 bases clipped from V and 7 bases from J, the junction kept 8 bases outside the gene matches. Germline CDR1 SQVTM, CDR2 ANQGSEA. CDR3 length: 14 amino acids. This CDR3 is CSVAPRLAGEEQYF. The CDR3 region has the DNA TGCAGCGTTGCCCCGCGACTAGCGGGAGAGGAGCAGTACTTC.

This rearrangement joins TRBV5-4 to TRBJ2-7, with 9 bases lining up with TRBD2. Germline CDR1 and CDR2: SGHNT and YYREEE (reference sequence). This CDR3 region has 15 residues. J lost 5 bases, V lost 4 bases, and 10 bases had no gene match. The CDR3 loop is CASSKSKREVDEQYF. The CDR3 nucleotides read TGTGCCAGCAGCAAATCAAAGCGGGAGGTAGACGAGCAGTACTTC.